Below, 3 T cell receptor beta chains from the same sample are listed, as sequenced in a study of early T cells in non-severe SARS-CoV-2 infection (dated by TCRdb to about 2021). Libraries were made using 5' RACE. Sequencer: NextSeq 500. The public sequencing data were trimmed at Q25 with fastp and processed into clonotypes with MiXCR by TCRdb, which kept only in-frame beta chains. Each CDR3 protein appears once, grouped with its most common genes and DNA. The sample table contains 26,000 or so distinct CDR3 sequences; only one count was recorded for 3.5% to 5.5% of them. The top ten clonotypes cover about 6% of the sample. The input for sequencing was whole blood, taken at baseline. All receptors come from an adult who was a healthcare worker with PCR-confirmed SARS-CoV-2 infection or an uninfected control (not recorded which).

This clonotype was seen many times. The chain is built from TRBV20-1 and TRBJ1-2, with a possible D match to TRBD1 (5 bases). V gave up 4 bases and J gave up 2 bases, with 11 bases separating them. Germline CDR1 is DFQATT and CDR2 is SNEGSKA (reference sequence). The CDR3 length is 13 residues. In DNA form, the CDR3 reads TGCAGTGCTACAGTGACAGTAAACTATGGCTACACCTTC. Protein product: CSATVTVNYGYTF.

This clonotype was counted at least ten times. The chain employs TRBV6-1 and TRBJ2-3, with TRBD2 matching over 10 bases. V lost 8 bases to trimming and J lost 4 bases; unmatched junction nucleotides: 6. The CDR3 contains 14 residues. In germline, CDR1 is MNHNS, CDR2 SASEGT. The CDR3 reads CASGPSGSPDTQYF. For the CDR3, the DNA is TGTGCCAGCGGACCTAGCGGGAGCCCAGATACGCAGTATTTT.

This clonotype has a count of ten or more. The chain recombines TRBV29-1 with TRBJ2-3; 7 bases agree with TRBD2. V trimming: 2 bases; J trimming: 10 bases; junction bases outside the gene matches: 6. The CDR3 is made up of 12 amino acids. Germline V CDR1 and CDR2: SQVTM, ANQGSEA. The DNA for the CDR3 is TGCAGCGTTGAACGGGAGACTAGCCCGCAGTATTTT. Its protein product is CSVERETSPQYF.